The 19 T cell receptor beta chains below all came from one sample that was sequenced in a study of blood T cell repertoires in COVID-19. Data came from immunoSEQ multiplex PCR; TCRdb stores just in-frame clones and leaves some out. The sample lists some 74,000 clones, roughly 84% occurring once. Sequenced sample: peripheral blood. These receptors all come from a man older than 75 with acute or convalescent COVID-19.

The chain recombines TRBV11-2 with TRBJ2-7; TRBD1 agrees at 12 bases. This CDR3 has 15 amino acids. V gave up 5 bases and J gave up 4 bases; unmatched junction bases: 6. Germline values: CDR1 SGHAT, CDR2 FQNNGV. DNA of the CDR3: TGTGCCAGCAGCACCGGGACAGGGGGCGCTTACGAGCAGTACTTC. Protein: CASSTGTGGAYEQYF.

This clone was found a few times. V gene TRBV11-2 combines with J gene TRBJ2-1, with 8 bases fitting TRBD2. The length of the CDR3 is 14 residues. Germline V gene lookup returns CDR1 SGHAT and CDR2 FQNNGV. V shed 3 bases and J 9 bases; nucleotides not matched to a gene: 7. CDR3 region: CASSFLSGGAEQFF. In DNA form, the CDR3 reads TGTGCCAGCAGCTTCTTATCGGGGGGGGCTGAGCAGTTCTTC.

The chain links TRBV6-5 to TRBJ1-3, with 9 positions matching TRBD1. J gave up 4 bases and V 6 bases, and 7 bases lay outside the gene matches. CDR1 is MNHEY, CDR2 SVGAGI, per germline. This CDR3 is built from 15 residues. CDR3 sequence reads: CASRPGTGYGNTIYF. Here the CDR3 DNA reads TGTGCCAGCAGACCCGGGACAGGGTACGGAAACACCATATATTTT.

This clone was counted a few times. J is TRBJ1-2 and V is TRBV3-1 (or the pseudogene TRBV3-2); no firm D call. CDR1 and CDR2 (germline): LGHDT, YNNKEL (reference sequence). V was clipped by 7 bases and J by 0 bases, with 15 bases between them. The CDR3 is 15 residues long. The CDR3 is CASTPSSRTNYGYTF. CDR3 nucleotide sequence: TGTGCCAGCACCCCCAGTAGCCGAACTAACTATGGCTACACCTTC.

The V gene is TRBV11-2, the J gene TRBJ2-5, with D possibly matching TRBD1 (6 bases). The CDR3 has 14 residues. Germline V gene sequence: CDR1 SGHAT, CDR2 FQNNGV. V lost 5 bases to trimming and J lost 2 bases, with 12 bases between them. The CDR3 here is CASSLGDNQETQYF. The CDR3 DNA is TGTGCCAGCAGCCTAGGGGACAATCAAGAGACCCAGTACTTC.

The chain links TRBV18 to TRBJ1-6; D call uncertain. Germline-derived CDR1 and CDR2 are KGHSH and LQKENI. V gave up 2 bases and J gave up 4 bases, with 9 bases separating them. The CDR3 runs to 15 residues. As DNA, the CDR3 is TGTGCCAGCTCACCAATCGGGGATTATAATTCACCCCTCCACTTT. Translating it yields CASSPIGDYNSPLHF. Full variable domain (outside the CDR3, taken from reference TRBV18 and TRBJ1-6): NAGVMQNPRHLVRRRGQEARLRCSPMKGHSHVYWYRQLPEEGLKFMVYLQKENIIDESGMPKERFSAEFPKEGPSILRIQQVVRGDSAAYFCASSPIGDYNSPLHFGNGTRLTVT.

The gene calls are TRBV28 and TRBJ2-7, with D tentatively TRBD1 (5 bases). Germline V gene sequence: CDR1 MDHEN, CDR2 SYDVKM. Trimming stripped 6 bases from V and 4 bases from J, with 10 bases between. The CDR3 sequence is 12 residues long. The CDR3 loop reads CASSIDRYEQYF. Here the CDR3 DNA reads TGTGCCAGCAGCATCGACAGATACGAGCAGTACTTC.

The rearrangement links TRBV6-2 or TRBV6-3 to TRBJ1-5, with 9 bases lining up with TRBD1. Germline V CDR1 and CDR2: MNHEY, SVGEGT. The CDR3 sequence is 15 residues long. Trimming took 3 bases from V and 5 from J; bases not matched to a gene: 5. The CDR3: CASSYTGGGDQPQHF. In DNA, the CDR3 is TGTGCCAGCAGTTATACAGGGGGCGGGGATCAGCCCCAGCATTTT.

This clone was seen only a few times. At one boundary the junction diverges from the germline segment, which might be a read error. The V gene is TRBV7-7, the J gene TRBJ1-1; D is possibly TRBD1 (6 bases). Germline V gene data show CDR1 as SSHAT and CDR2 as FNYEAQ (reference sequence). This CDR3 spans 14 amino acids. CDR3 loop: CASSPRTGSPEAFF. CDR3 coding DNA: TGTGCTAGCAGCCCGCGCACAGGGTCCCCTGAAGCTTTCTTT.

The chain couples TRBV10-3 to TRBJ2-7; 7 bases line up with TRBD1. CDR1 and CDR2 (germline): ENHRY, SYGVKD. Trimming took 4 bases from V and 4 from J; bases not matched to a gene: 4. The CDR3 extends over 13 amino acids. The CDR3 reads CAISGTGPYEQYF. The CDR3 DNA is TGTGCCATCAGTGGGACAGGACCATACGAGCAGTACTTC.

The J gene is TRBJ2-5, the V gene TRBV19; TRBD1 matches 7 bases. CDR1 is LNHDA, CDR2 SQIVND, per germline (reference sequence). With V trimmed by 3 bases and J by 4 bases, 11 bases remained unmatched. The CDR3 has 16 residues. In DNA, the CDR3 is TGTGCCAGTAGTATCACAAAGGGGGCCCGAGCAGAGACCCAGTACTTC. Amino acid sequence: CASSITKGARAETQYF. The full variable domain, in which reference TRBV19 and TRBJ2-5 provide the parts outside the CDR3, is DGGITQSPKYLFRKEGQNVTLSCEQNLNHDAMYWYRQDPGQGLRLIYYSQIVNDFQKGDIAEGYSVSREKKESFPLTVTSAQKNPTAFYLCASSITKGARAETQYFGPGTRLLVL.

The J gene is TRBJ2-7, the V gene TRBV3-1 (or the pseudogene TRBV3-2), with D possibly TRBD2 on 7 matching bases. V was shortened by 3 bases and J by 2 bases, with 14 bases between the two germline ends. This CDR3 contains 15 residues. Germline-derived CDR1 and CDR2 are LGHDT and YNNKEL (reference sequence). The CDR3, as DNA: TGTGCCAGCAGCCAGGGCGGGGGCCTGACCTACGAGCAGTACTTC. Translation gives CASSQGGGLTYEQYF.

The chain carries TRBV28 and TRBJ1-1; TRBD1 aligns across 11 bases. CDR3 length: 15 amino acids. V lost 6 bases, J lost 5 bases, and 8 bases stayed unmatched. From germline, CDR1 is MDHEN and CDR2 SYDVKM. DNA of the CDR3: TGTGCCAGCAGCCCTATAGGGACAGGGGGGACTGAAGCTTTCTTT. Amino acids: CASSPIGTGGTEAFF.

This chain connects TRBV7-2 to TRBJ2-4; 8 bases align to TRBD1. The CDR3 loop spans 14 amino acids. Germline V gives CDR1 SGHTA, CDR2 FQGNSA. The V gene end was trimmed by 5 bases and the J gene end by 7 bases; junction bases not matched to a gene: 7. The chain's CDR3 is CASSVGQGWNIQYF. As DNA, the CDR3 is TGTGCCAGCAGCGTAGGACAGGGTTGGAACATTCAGTACTTC.

A few counts support this clone. The V call is TRBV5-6, the J call TRBJ2-7; 10 positions match TRBD1. Trimming removed 3 bases from V and 5 bases from J; junction bases left unmatched: 8. CDR3 size: 15 residues. CDR1 and CDR2 from the germline V gene are SGHDT and YYEEEE. The CDR3 spells CASSYPGQGLNEQYF. CDR3 in DNA: TGTGCCAGCAGCTACCCGGGACAGGGGTTGAACGAGCAGTACTTC.

The chain links TRBV9 to TRBJ1-1; TRBD1 matches at 9 bases. The CDR3 length is 15 residues. Looked up from germline, CDR1 is SGDLS and CDR2 is YYNGEE. V was pared by 3 bases and J by 4 bases, with 7 bases of the junction left unmatched. CDR3 in amino acids: CASSGKQGATTEAFF. CDR3 nucleotides: TGTGCCAGCAGCGGAAAACAGGGGGCGACCACTGAAGCTTTCTTT.

V and J are TRBV28 and TRBJ2-7; perhaps TRBD1 as D (6 bases). CDR1 is MDHEN and CDR2 is SYDVKM in the germline V gene. The CDR3 spans 13 residues. V lost 1 base, J lost 3 bases, and 7 bases lay in between. The CDR3, as DNA: TGTGCCAGCAGTTTATACAGGGACTACGAGCAGTACTTC. It translates to CASSLYRDYEQYF.

This chain joins TRBV7-3 and TRBJ2-7, with TRBD2 identical over 7 bases. Per germline, CDR1 SGHTA and CDR2 FQGTGA. The CDR3 totals 15 residues. J lost 5 bases, V lost 0 bases, and 7 bases had no gene match. The CDR3 loop reads CASSLTRESRHEQYF. The CDR3 bases are TGTGCCAGCAGCTTAACGCGGGAGAGTCGTCACGAGCAGTACTTC.

This clone was counted a few times. The rearrangement links TRBV4-3 to TRBJ1-2, with D possibly TRBD1 on 6 matching bases. CDR1 and CDR2 from the germline V gene are LGHNA and YSLEER. V shed 7 bases and J shed 7 bases, with 16 bases lying between them. There are 13 residues in the CDR3. CDR3 loop: CASTATGFGGYTF. In nucleotides, the CDR3 is TGCGCCAGCACCGCGACAGGCTTTGGTGGCTACACCTTC.